These 14 T cell receptor beta chains were all obtained from the same sample, sequenced in a study of blood T cell repertoires in COVID-19. Generated by immunoSEQ multiplex PCR, the TCRdb table keeps only in-frame clones and is missing some. The sample contains under 300,000 clones, 88% of which appear only once. The sample taken for sequencing was PBMCs or T cells enriched from blood (not recorded which). The receptors stem from a woman aged 50 to 60 who had recovered from COVID-19.

This clone was counted once. This chain joins TRBV6-5 and TRBJ1-1; possible D gene TRBD1, 6 bases. The CDR3 runs 13 residues. Germline lookup yields CDR1 MNHEY and CDR2 SVGAGI. The germline V and J ends were trimmed by 7 bases and 3 bases, with 12 bases remaining between them. DNA for the CDR3: TGTGCCAGCACCACAGGGTTGGACACTGAAGCTTTCTTT. Amino acid sequence: CASTTGLDTEAFF.

V gene TRBV7-2 combines with J gene TRBJ1-6; D not certain. The germline V gene has CDR1 SGHTA and CDR2 FQGNSA. Deletions cut 6 bases from V and 7 bases from J, with 19 bases between. The CDR3 runs 16 residues. CDR3 bases: TGTGCCAGCAGGGCCGGAAGACTAGGAGGCAATTCACCCCTCCACTTT. It is translated as CASRAGRLGGNSPLHF.

The rearrangement links TRBV28 to TRBJ1-2, with 8 bases lining up with TRBD1. J was trimmed by 4 bases and V by 5 bases; bases with no gene match: 3. CDR1 and CDR2 (germline): MDHEN, SYDVKM. CDR3 size: 13 residues. DNA of the CDR3: TGTGCCAGCAGTCTTGACAGGGGCTATGGCTACACCTTC. It specifies CASSLDRGYGYTF.

The table lists this clone with a few counts. The chain carries TRBV4-1 and TRBJ2-5; TRBD2 might be the D (6 bases). This CDR3 has 19 amino acids. V lost 1 base, J lost 5 bases, and 26 bases lay in between. The V gene's germline CDR1 is MGHRA and CDR2 YSYEKL. The CDR3 sequence is CASSQVRGGIARDLETQYF. The CDR3 nucleotides read TGCGCCAGCAGCCAAGTTCGGGGCGGGATAGCGAGAGACTTGGAGACCCAGTACTTC.

The chain is built from TRBV4-3 and TRBJ1-2, with TRBD1 identical over 8 bases. CDR1 is LGHNA, CDR2 YSLEER, per germline. After removal of 3 bases from V and 3 bases from J, the junction contained 6 bases not matched to a gene. The CDR3 consists of 15 residues. This CDR3 reads CASSHPGQGDYGYTF. The CDR3 nucleotides read TGCGCCAGCAGCCATCCCGGACAGGGCGACTATGGCTACACCTTC.

The chain links TRBV4-1 to TRBJ1-5; D ambiguous. This CDR3 is 18 amino acids long. The V end lost 0 bases, the J end lost 4 bases, and 19 bases lay between the germline ends. Germline CDR1 MGHRA, CDR2 YSYEKL. This CDR3 is CASSQEGGTYEKNQPQHF. CDR3 nucleotides: TGCGCCAGCAGCCAAGAAGGAGGTACGTACGAGAAAAATCAGCCCCAGCATTTT.

The J gene is TRBJ2-7, the V gene TRBV5-5, with D unresolved. Germline V gives CDR1 SGHKS, CDR2 YYEKEE (reference sequence). The CDR3 is 13 amino acids. V lost 4 bases and J lost 2, with 10 bases in between. CDR3 in DNA: TGTGCCAGCAGCCACGGGTCTACCTACGAGCAGTACTTC. Translating gives CASSHGSTYEQYF.

The chain employs TRBV19 and TRBJ2-3; 9 bases are a match to TRBD2. J was trimmed by 7 bases and V by 7 bases; bases with no gene match: 9. The germline CDR1 and CDR2 sequences are LNHDA and SQIVND (reference sequence). The CDR3 loop spans 14 amino acids. In DNA, the CDR3 is TGTGCCAGTACGGAACTTAGCGGGAGTTATACGCAGTATTTT. This encodes CASTELSGSYTQYF.

V usage is TRBV7-2 and J usage is TRBJ2-7, with a tentative D call TRBD2 (7 bases). The CDR3 runs 15 residues. Trimming shortened V by 5 bases and J by 5 bases, and 19 bases separated the two germline ends. Germline-derived CDR1 and CDR2 are SGHTA and FQGNSA. The CDR3 nucleotides read TGTGCCAGCAGCCAGAAGGGGGGAGGGGCGGACGAGCAGTACTTC. Residues: CASSQKGGGADEQYF.

This chain links TRBV7-2 with TRBJ1-1; tentatively, D is TRBD1 (5 bases). V lost 1 base, J lost 5 bases, and 8 bases lay in between. The CDR3 spans 13 residues. Germline assignment: CDR1 SGHTA and CDR2 FQGNSA. The CDR3 sequence: CASSLDGGTEAFF. In DNA, the CDR3 is TGTGCCAGCAGCTTAGACGGGGGAACTGAAGCTTTCTTT.

The V gene is TRBV6-1, the J gene TRBJ1-2; D is undetermined. In germline, CDR1 is MNHNS, CDR2 SASEGT. The CDR3 has 12 amino acids. Trimming shortened V by 1 base and J by 6 bases, and 6 bases separated the two germline ends. The CDR3 loop reads CASSEDSHGYTF. CDR3 sequence (DNA): TGTGCCAGCAGTGAAGACAGCCATGGCTACACCTTC.

The rearrangement joins TRBV11-2 to TRBJ2-7; no reliable D call. CDR1 SGHAT and CDR2 FQNNGV come from the germline V gene. The ends were cut back, 1 base at V and 3 bases at J, with 4 bases in the middle. The CDR3 contains 12 residues. The CDR3 region has the DNA TGTGCCAGCAGCTTAGTTCTCTACGAGCAGTACTTC. Translated: CASSLVLYEQYF.

CDR3 region: CASSPERRWEKLFF. The CDR3 DNA reads TGTGCCAGCAGCCCGGAGAGAAGGTGGGAAAAACTGTTTTTT. The chain uses TRBV4-2 and TRBJ1-4; D gene ambiguous. Trimming shortened V by 4 bases and J by 8 bases, and 14 bases separated the two germline ends. CDR3 length: 14 residues. Germline values: CDR1 LGHNA, CDR2 YNFKEQ.

The genes are TRBV7-9 and TRBJ1-6, with TRBD1 matching over 7 bases. The V gene's germline CDR1 is SEHNR and CDR2 FQNEAQ (reference sequence). The CDR3 has 17 amino acids. The trim removed 5 bases at V and 7 bases at J, leaving 14 bases unmatched. CDR3 bases: TGTGCCAGCAGCCAGCAAGGGGTGACAGGGCTAAATTCACCCCTCCACTTT. Protein: CASSQQGVTGLNSPLHF.